One T cell receptor (beta chain) is described in this entry. Its antigen remains unidentified. These data come from a study of T cell repertoires in cytomegalovirus infection. V lost 0 bases and J 2 bases, leaving 12 bases between the germline ends. The CDR3 is 15 residues long. CDR1 is DFQATT and CDR2 is SNEGSKA in the germline V gene (reference sequence). A single record per CDR3 protein comes from TCRdb applying MiXCR to the reads. The table lists 250,000 to 300,000 distinct CDR3 sequences, roughly a fifth of them singletons. J is TRBJ2-3 and V is TRBV20-1, with D perhaps matching TRBD2 (6 bases). The origin of this receptor is a human donor in good health (CMV status not recorded). Some clones in this sample may be carry-over from other donors' samples. Source: cultured PBMCs, taken from culture after CMV antigen stimulation. The CDR3 region is CSARDFSGNTDTQYF. In DNA, the CDR3 is TGCAGTGCTAGAGATTTTAGCGGAAACACAGATACGCAGTATTTT.